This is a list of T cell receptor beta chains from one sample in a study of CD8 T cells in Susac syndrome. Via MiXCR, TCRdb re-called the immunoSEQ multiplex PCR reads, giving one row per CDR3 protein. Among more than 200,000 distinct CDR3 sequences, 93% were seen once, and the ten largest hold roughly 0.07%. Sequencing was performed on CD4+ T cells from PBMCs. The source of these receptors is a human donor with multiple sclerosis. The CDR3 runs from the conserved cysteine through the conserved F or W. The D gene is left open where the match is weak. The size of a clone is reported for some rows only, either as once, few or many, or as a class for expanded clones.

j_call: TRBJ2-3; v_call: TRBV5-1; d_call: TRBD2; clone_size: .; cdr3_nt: TGCGCCAGCAGCCCTACTAGCGGGGGGCCCTCAGATACGCAGTATTTT; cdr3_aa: CASSPTSGGPSDTQYF
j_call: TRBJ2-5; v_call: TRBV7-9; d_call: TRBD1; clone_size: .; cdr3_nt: TGTGCCAGCAGCCCAGGACAGGGTTCAGAGACCCAGTACTTC; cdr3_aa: CASSPGQGSETQYF
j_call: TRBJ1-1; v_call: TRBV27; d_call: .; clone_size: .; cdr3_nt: TGTGCCAGCAGTCCCCCATGGGTCGGGGAGAACACTGAAGCTTTCTTT; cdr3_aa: CASSPPWVGENTEAFF
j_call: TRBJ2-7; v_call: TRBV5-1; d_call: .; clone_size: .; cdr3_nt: TGCGCCAGCAGCTTACAGGGAATCTCCTACGAGCAGTACTTC; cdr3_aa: CASSLQGISYEQYF
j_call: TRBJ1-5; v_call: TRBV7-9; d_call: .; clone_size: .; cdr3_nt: TGTGCCAGCAGCTTTGAACAGAGCAATCAGCCCCAGCATTTT; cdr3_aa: CASSFEQSNQPQHF
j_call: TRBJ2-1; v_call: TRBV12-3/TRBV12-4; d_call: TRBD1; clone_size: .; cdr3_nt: TGTGCCAGCAGTTACTGGACAGGGACGGGTGAGCAGTTCTTC; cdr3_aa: CASSYWTGTGEQFF
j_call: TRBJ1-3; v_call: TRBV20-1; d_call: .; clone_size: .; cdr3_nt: TGCAGTGCTAGGGAATCTGGAAACACCATATATTTT; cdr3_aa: CSARESGNTIYF
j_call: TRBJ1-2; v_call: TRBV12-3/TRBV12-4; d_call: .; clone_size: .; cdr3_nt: TGTGCCAGCAGTCAACAGGGTCTCTATGGCTACACCTTC; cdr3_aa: CASSQQGLYGYTF
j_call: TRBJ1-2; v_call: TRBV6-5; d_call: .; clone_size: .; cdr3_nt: TGTGCCAGCAGAGACTTGAGATATGGCTACACCTTC; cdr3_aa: CASRDLRYGYTF
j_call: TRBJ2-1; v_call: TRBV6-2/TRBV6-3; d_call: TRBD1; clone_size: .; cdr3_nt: TGTGCCAGCAGTCGTTTGACAGGGTATGGAAACAATGAGCAGTTCTTC; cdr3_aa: CASSRLTGYGNNEQFF
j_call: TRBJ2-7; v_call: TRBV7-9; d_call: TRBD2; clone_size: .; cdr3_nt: TGTGCCAGCAGCGGACGGGAGGGCGACGAGCAGTACTTC; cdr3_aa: CASSGREGDEQYF
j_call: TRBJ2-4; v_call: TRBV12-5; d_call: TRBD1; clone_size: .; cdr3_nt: TGTGCTAGTGGTTTGGCCGACAGGGGGAACATTCAGTACTTC; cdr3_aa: CASGLADRGNIQYF
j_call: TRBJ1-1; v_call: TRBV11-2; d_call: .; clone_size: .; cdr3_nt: TGTGCCAGCAGCTTAAAGTCCAGGAACACTGAAGCTTTCTTT; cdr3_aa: CASSLKSRNTEAFF
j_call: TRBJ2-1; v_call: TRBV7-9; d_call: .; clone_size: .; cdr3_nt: TGTGCAACCAGAAATCAGCTAGCCGGATACAATGAGCAGTTCTTC; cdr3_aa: CATRNQLAGYNEQFF
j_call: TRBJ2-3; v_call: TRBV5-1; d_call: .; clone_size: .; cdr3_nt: TGCGCCAGCAGCCTCCCCCTTGAGCCACGAGTGGGGGATACGCAGTATTTT; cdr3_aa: CASSLPLEPRVGDTQYF
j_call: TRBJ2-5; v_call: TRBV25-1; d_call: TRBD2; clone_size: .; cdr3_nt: TGTGCCAGCAGTGCGGGGGGGAGGGAGACCCAGTACTTC; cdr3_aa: CASSAGGRETQYF
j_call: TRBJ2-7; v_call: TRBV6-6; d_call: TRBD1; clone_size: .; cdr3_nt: TGTGCCAGCAGTTGGGACAGGGGAACCTCCTACGAGCAGTACTTC; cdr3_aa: CASSWDRGTSYEQYF
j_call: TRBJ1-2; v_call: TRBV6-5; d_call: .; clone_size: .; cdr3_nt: TGTGCCAGCAGTTATAGGGGTTTCTATGGCTACACCTTC; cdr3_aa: CASSYRGFYGYTF
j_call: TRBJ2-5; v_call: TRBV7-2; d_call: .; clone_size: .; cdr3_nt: TGTGCCAGCAGCTTAGTGCGGGGCCAAGAGACCCAGTACTTC; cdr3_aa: CASSLVRGQETQYF
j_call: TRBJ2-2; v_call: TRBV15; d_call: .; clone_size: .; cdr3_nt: TGTGCCACCAGGTGGGGGGGGCTGGAGACCGGGGAGCTGTTTTTT; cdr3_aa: CATRWGGLETGELFF
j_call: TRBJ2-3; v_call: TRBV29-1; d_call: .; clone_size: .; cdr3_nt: TGCAGCGCCAAGGACAGTGGAGCGACGCGAGATACGCAGTATTTT; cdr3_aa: CSAKDSGATRDTQYF
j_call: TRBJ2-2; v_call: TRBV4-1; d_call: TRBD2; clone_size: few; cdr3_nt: TGCGCCAGCAGCCAAGCCCTAGCGGCGAACACCGGGGAGCTGTTTTTT; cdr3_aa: CASSQALAANTGELFF
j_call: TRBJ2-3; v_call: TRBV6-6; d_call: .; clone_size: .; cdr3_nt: TGTGCCAGCAGTTACTCACTTCGGGCCCGGGGGGATACGCAGTATTTT; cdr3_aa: CASSYSLRARGDTQYF
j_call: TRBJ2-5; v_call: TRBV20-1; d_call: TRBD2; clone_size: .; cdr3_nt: TGCAGTGCTAGAAGGCTAGCGGGGGCAAAACAAGAGACCCAGTACTTC; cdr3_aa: CSARRLAGAKQETQYF
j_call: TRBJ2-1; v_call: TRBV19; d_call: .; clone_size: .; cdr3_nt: TGTGCCAGTAGTAGGAGTTCCGGATACAATGAGCAGTTCTTC; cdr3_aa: CASSRSSGYNEQFF
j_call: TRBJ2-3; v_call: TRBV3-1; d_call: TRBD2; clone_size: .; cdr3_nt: TGTGCCAGCAGCCCAAAACTAGCGGGGTCTAGCACAGATACGCAGTATTTT; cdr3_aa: CASSPKLAGSSTDTQYF
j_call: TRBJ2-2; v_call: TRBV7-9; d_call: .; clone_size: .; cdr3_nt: TGTGCCAGCAGCCATTCGGACAGGAACACCGGGGAGCTGTTTTTT; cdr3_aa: CASSHSDRNTGELFF
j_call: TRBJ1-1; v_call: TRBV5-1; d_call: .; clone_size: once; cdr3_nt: TGCGCCAGCAGCGCGGGACAAATTGAAGCTTTCTTT; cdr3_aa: CASSAGQIEAFF
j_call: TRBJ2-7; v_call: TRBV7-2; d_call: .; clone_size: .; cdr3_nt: TGTGCCAGCAGCTTAGAGTACTGGACCTACGAGCAGTACTTC; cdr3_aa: CASSLEYWTYEQYF
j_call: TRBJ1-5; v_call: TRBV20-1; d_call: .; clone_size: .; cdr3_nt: TGCAGTGCTAAGGGTGCAGGGGAGGGTCAGCCCCAGCATTTT; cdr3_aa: CSAKGAGEGQPQHF
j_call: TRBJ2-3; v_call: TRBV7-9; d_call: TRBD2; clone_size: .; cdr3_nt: TGTGCCAGCAGCTTCCTGCGGGAGGTAGATACGCAGTATTTT; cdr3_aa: CASSFLREVDTQYF
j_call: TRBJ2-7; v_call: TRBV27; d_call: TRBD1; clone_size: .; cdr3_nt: TGTGCCAGCAGTTTGCCGGGACAGGGTACCTACGAGCAGTACTTC; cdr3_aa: CASSLPGQGTYEQYF
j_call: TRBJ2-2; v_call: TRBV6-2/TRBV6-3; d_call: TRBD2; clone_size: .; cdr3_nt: TGTGCCAGCAGACGCCTTAGCGGGGGTACGTCATCCGGGGAGCTGTTTTTT; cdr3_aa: CASRRLSGGTSSGELFF
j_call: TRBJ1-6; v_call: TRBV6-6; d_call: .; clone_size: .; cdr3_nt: TGTGCCAGCAGTTACTCGGGGGTTTTGGGATCACCCCTCCACTTT; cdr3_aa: CASSYSGVLGSPLHF
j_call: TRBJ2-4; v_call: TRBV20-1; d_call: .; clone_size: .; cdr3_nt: TGCAGTGCTCCAGTCAGCGGCCAAAAAAACATTCAGTACTTC; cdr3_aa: CSAPVSGQKNIQYF